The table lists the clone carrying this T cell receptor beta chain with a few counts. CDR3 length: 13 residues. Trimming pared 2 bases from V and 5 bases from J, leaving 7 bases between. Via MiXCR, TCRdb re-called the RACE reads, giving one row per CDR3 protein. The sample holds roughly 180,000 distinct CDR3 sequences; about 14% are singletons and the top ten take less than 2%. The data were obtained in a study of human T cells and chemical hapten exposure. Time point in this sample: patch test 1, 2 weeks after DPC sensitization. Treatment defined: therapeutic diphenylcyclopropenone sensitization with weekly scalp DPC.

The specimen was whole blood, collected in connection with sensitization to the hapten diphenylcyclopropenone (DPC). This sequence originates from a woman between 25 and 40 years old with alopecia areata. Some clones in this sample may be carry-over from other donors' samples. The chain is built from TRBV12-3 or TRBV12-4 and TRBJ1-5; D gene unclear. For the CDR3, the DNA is TGTGCCAGCAGTTTAAGACCACATCAGCCCCAGCATTTT. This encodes CASSLRPHQPQHF.